The rows below give T cell receptor beta chains drawn from one sample of a study of control samples from healthy donors and cancer patients. The repertoire was sequenced with immunoSEQ multiplex PCR; TCRdb's copy has only in-frame clones and lacks some. Of about 130,000 clones in the sample, 90% to 95% were seen once. What was sequenced was PBMCs. The receptors come from a man between 60 and 70 years old with colorectal cancer. Each CDR3 is given with its conserved first and last residue. A D gene is named only where the DNA matches it firmly. Only some rows state a clone size, as once, few, many or a class for expanded clones.

TRBV5-6	TRBJ2-3	.	14	TRBD1	TGTGCCAGCAGCTGGGGACAGCGCACAGATACGCAGTATTTT	CASSWGQRTDTQYF
TRBV9	TRBJ1-5	.	16	.	TGTGCCAGCAGCCCCGGAGACAGAGCTTTCAATCAGCCCCAGCATTTT	CASSPGDRAFNQPQHF
TRBV4-2	TRBJ1-1	.	14	TRBD1	TGTGCCAGCAGCCCAGGGGGCCGGGACACTGAAGCTTTCTTT	CASSPGGRDTEAFF
TRBV30	TRBJ2-3	.	14	.	TGTGCCTGGAGTGTAGGAAGTAGCACAGATACGCAGTATTTT	CAWSVGSSTDTQYF
TRBV6-6	TRBJ1-3	.	14	.	TGTGCCAGCAGTTACCCCGGAAATGGAAACACCATATATTTT	CASSYPGNGNTIYF
TRBV19	TRBJ1-5	.	13	.	TGTGCCAGTAGTACGGGACCCAATCAGCCCCAGCATTTT	CASSTGPNQPQHF
TRBV3-1/TRBV3-2	TRBJ2-1	.	17	TRBD2	TGTGCCAGCAGCCTGGGACTAGCGGGGGGGTCCTACAATGAGCAGTTCTTC	CASSLGLAGGSYNEQFF
TRBV7-2	TRBJ2-3	.	17	TRBD2	TGTGCCAGCAGCTTAAGGGGGCTAGCGGGGGCCGCAGATACGCAGTATTTT	CASSLRGLAGAADTQYF
TRBV6-5	TRBJ2-2	.	14	TRBD1	TGTGCCAGCAGGGACAGGGGGGACACCGGGGAGCTGTTTTTT	CASRDRGDTGELFF
TRBV7-2	TRBJ1-4	.	16	.	TGTGCCAGCAGCTTAGCGTTGGGGGGGGCTAATGAAAAACTGTTTTTT	CASSLALGGANEKLFF
TRBV6-5	TRBJ1-4	.	15	.	TGTGCCAGCACCTCGGGGGATTTAAGGGGTGAAAAACTGTTTTTT	CASTSGDLRGEKLFF
TRBV6-5	TRBJ2-7	.	15	.	TGTGCCAGCAGTTACGGCAGGGCCCTCTCCTACGAGCAGTACTTC	CASSYGRALSYEQYF
TRBV7-2	TRBJ1-3	once	14	.	TGTGCCAGCAGCCCGGGGAACTCTGGAAACACCATATATTTT	CASSPGNSGNTIYF
TRBV10-2	TRBJ2-7	once	13	TRBD1	TGCGCCAGCACAGACAGGGGAGGCTACGAGCAGTACTTC	CASTDRGGYEQYF
TRBV5-6	TRBJ2-7	.	17	.	TGTGCCAGCAGCTTCCGGGCGGGTTGGCAGGGCAACTACGAGCAGTACTTC	CASSFRAGWQGNYEQYF
TRBV27	TRBJ1-5	.	16	.	TGTGCCAGCAGTTTATCGGGCGGGGGAAAGCATCAGCCCCAGCATTTT	CASSLSGGGKHQPQHF
TRBV10-2	TRBJ2-3	.	15	.	TGCGCCAGCAGTGCTCAGGGGGGGGCCGCAGATACGCAGTATTTT	CASSAQGGAADTQYF
TRBV10-3	TRBJ1-3	.	14	.	TGTGCCTCTAGGGCCGCAAGCTCTGGAAACACCATATATTTT	CASRAASSGNTIYF
TRBV19	TRBJ2-7	.	12	.	TGTGCCAGTAGTATAGGGCAGGGGTCGCAGTACTTC	CASSIGQGSQYF
TRBV25-1	TRBJ2-5	.	15	TRBD1	TGTGCCAGCAGTGAAGGGACAGGGGCCTGGGAGACCCAGTACTTC	CASSEGTGAWETQYF
TRBV4-2	TRBJ1-2	.	15	.	TGTGCCAGCAGCCAAGGTCTACAGGCCCCTAGTGGCTACACCTTC	CASSQGLQAPSGYTF
TRBV7-6	TRBJ2-2	.	13	.	TGTGCCAGCAGCCCGGTCAACACCGGGGAGCTGTTTTTT	CASSPVNTGELFF
TRBV10-3	TRBJ1-3	.	15	.	TGTGCCATCAGTGAGTCGCAGGACCCTGGAAACACCATATATTTT	CAISESQDPGNTIYF
TRBV11-2	TRBJ2-5	.	14	.	TGTGCCAGCAGCTCGTGGGACTTACGGGAGACCCAGTACTTC	CASSSWDLRETQYF
TRBV25-1	TRBJ1-3	few	15	.	TGTGCCAGCAGTGCTCCAGGTGGGAGAGGAAACACCATATATTTT	CASSAPGGRGNTIYF
TRBV9	TRBJ2-3	.	16	TRBD2	TGTGCCAGCAGCGTAGGCGCGGGGGGGCCAACAGATACGCAGTATTTT	CASSVGAGGPTDTQYF
TRBV20-1	TRBJ1-5	.	13	.	TGCAGTGCTAGTCAGCAGAGAGATCAGCCCCAGCATTTT	CSASQQRDQPQHF
TRBV30	TRBJ1-6	few	15	TRBD1	TGTGCCTGGACCCAGTTGGCAGGGGGAAATTCACCCCTCCACTTT	CAWTQLAGGNSPLHF
TRBV19	TRBJ2-2	once	14	.	TGTGCCAGTAGTATTAACGGAAACACCGGGGAGCTGTTTTTT	CASSINGNTGELFF
TRBV5-1	TRBJ2-2	.	15	.	TGCGCCAGCAGCTTGGTAGTCTCGAACACCGGGGAGCTGTTTTTT	CASSLVVSNTGELFF
TRBV19	TRBJ1-3	.	17	.	TGTGCCAGTAGTATGAACGGGGTCAGGAGCTCTGGAAACACCATATATTTT	CASSMNGVRSSGNTIYF
TRBV9	TRBJ2-3	.	16	.	TGTGCCAGCAGCGAAAGAGACAGACTCCTCGGGGATACGCAGTATTTT	CASSERDRLLGDTQYF
TRBV10-2	TRBJ1-6	few	13	.	TGCGCCAGCAGTGACCAGGGGAATTCACCCCTCCACTTT	CASSDQGNSPLHF
TRBV6-5	TRBJ2-7	.	13	.	TGTGCCAGCACAGCGGGACAGCCCTACGAGCAGTACTTC	CASTAGQPYEQYF
TRBV18	TRBJ2-7	.	16	TRBD1	TGTGCCAGCTCACGACCCGGGACAGGGGGGTCCTACGAGCAGTACTTC	CASSRPGTGGSYEQYF
TRBV6-5	TRBJ1-2	.	15	.	TGTGCCAGCAGTTACTCGAAGGGACGTTACTATGGCTACACCTTC	CASSYSKGRYYGYTF
TRBV27	TRBJ2-5	.	13	.	TGTGCCAGCAGTTTTCAGAGGGGAGAGACCCAGTACTTC	CASSFQRGETQYF
TRBV9	TRBJ1-2	.	13	.	TGTGCCAGCAGCGTAGTCGGCAATGACGGCTACACCTTC	CASSVVGNDGYTF
TRBV18	TRBJ2-2	.	16	.	TGTGCCAGCTCACCACCGAATGCCGCGAACACCGGGGAGCTGTTTTTT	CASSPPNAANTGELFF
TRBV5-1	TRBJ1-1	.	15	TRBD1	TGCGCCAGCAGCTTGGGACAGGGGGAGAACACTGAAGCTTTCTTT	CASSLGQGENTEAFF
TRBV2	TRBJ2-3	.	14	.	TGTGCCAGCAGTAGCGGCACGAGCACAGATACGCAGTATTTT	CASSSGTSTDTQYF
TRBV7-6	TRBJ2-4	.	17	TRBD2	TGTGCCAGCAGCTTAGGCCCTAGCGGAACGCCCCGGGGCATTCAGTACTTC	CASSLGPSGTPRGIQYF
TRBV5-1	TRBJ2-5	.	16	.	TGCGCCAGCAGCTTGTCAGGGGATGGGGGCCAAGAGACCCAGTACTTC	CASSLSGDGGQETQYF
TRBV7-8	TRBJ1-1	.	15	TRBD1	TGTGCCAGCAGCCTACGGACAGGGGAGGGCACTGAAGCTTTCTTT	CASSLRTGEGTEAFF
TRBV5-4	TRBJ2-7	once	15	TRBD2	TGTGCCAGCAGCCCTGGGACTAGCGGGGTCCACGAGCAGTACTTC	CASSPGTSGVHEQYF
TRBV6-5	TRBJ2-7	once	14	TRBD1	TGTGCCAGCAGCCGGGGACAGGCCTCCTACGAGCAGTACTTC	CASSRGQASYEQYF
TRBV15	TRBJ2-1	.	14	.	TGTGCCACCAGCAGAGATAACAGAGGGATCGGGATCCTCTTC	CATSRDNRGIGILF
TRBV5-1	TRBJ2-1	.	14	.	TGCGCCAGCAGCATAGGACAACCCTACAATGAGCAGTTCTTC	CASSIGQPYNEQFF
TRBV4-1	TRBJ2-5	.	19	TRBD2	TGCGCCAGCAGCCAAGAGTGGGGGTCACTAGCGGGTTACGAAGAGACCCAGTACTTC	CASSQEWGSLAGYEETQYF
TRBV7-9	TRBJ2-3	.	14	.	TGTGCCAGCAGCTCCGGGGGTAGCACAGATACGCAGTATTTT	CASSSGGSTDTQYF
TRBV5-1	TRBJ2-5	.	16	TRBD2	TGCGCCAGCAGCTTGGGCGGGGGGCTTAAGCAAGAGACCCAGTACTTC	CASSLGGGLKQETQYF
TRBV5-1	TRBJ2-7	.	15	.	TGCGCCAGCAGCTTGACTACGGGGGCGGACTACGAGCAGTACTTC	CASSLTTGADYEQYF